The entry below gives a single T cell receptor (beta chain) sequence along with its context. Its specificity is not known. The sample belongs to a study of cytomegalovirus exposure and HLA in healthy donors. Study-level information: Unique TCRs from HLA-typed donors, 70 million to 85 million of them, were held in an early data release.

The CDR3 is made up of 16 amino acids. Germline CDR1 is SGHNT and CDR2 is YENEEA. The V gene end was trimmed by 5 bases and the J gene end by 2 bases; junction bases not matched to a gene: 3. Study conclusions and caveats: As immune exposure information, only CMV serostatus was available.

The primer mix had 60 Vbeta and 13 Jbeta primers. Generated by immunoSEQ multiplex PCR, the TCRdb table keeps only in-frame clones and is missing some. The sample holds 150,000 to 200,000 clones; 85% are singletons and the top ten take less than 2.5%. Sequences were obtained from PBMCs. The sequence was collected from a man younger than 35 in good health and CMV-seropositive. The chain links TRBV11-3 to TRBJ2-1; 13 bases align to TRBD2. The CDR3 here is CASSPGLAGTYNEQFF. Here the CDR3 DNA reads TGTGCCAGCAGCCCGGGACTAGCGGGGACCTACAATGAGCAGTTCTTC.